There are a few counts of the clone carrying this T cell receptor beta chain. Here immunoSEQ multiplex PCR was the method, and the copy in TCRdb shows in-frame clones only, minus some. The sample shows over 150,000 clones, about 85% of them seen only once. The data stem from a study of blood T cell repertoires in COVID-19. Study summary: Sites in the United States, Italy and Spain provided acute and convalescent COVID-19 samples.

Germline values: CDR1 SGHRS, CDR2 YFSETQ. The length of the CDR3 is 15 residues. With 3 bases removed from V and 4 bases from J, the gap between germline ends came to 14 bases. This TCR was recovered from an elderly man with COVID-19, enrolled during active disease. What was sequenced was peripheral blood. The chain links TRBV5-1 to TRBJ1-5; no definite D call. CDR3 bases: TGCGCCAGCAGCTATGAGTCAGGTACGAATCAGCCCCAGCATTTT. This gives the protein CASSYESGTNQPQHF.